This record concerns one T cell receptor (beta chain) sequence. The germline V gene has CDR1 GTSNPN and CDR2 SVGIG (reference sequence). V lost 8 bases to trimming and J lost 5 bases; unmatched junction nucleotides: 11. The CDR3 length is 14 residues. Libraries were prepared by immunoSEQ multiplex PCR; TCRdb keeps only in-frame clonotypes and omits some of them. The sample carries around 31,000 clones, about 90% recorded once. This entry comes from a study of regulatory and conventional T cells in RAG deficiency. These data were also filed under a second study, of regulatory T cells. That source notes: Primers: 52 TRBV forward and 13 TRBJ reverse.

The clonotype comes from a human donor in good health. The specimen sequenced was CD8+ T cells sorted from blood. The chain has TRBV30 and TRBJ2-1; 8 nucleotides agree with TRBD2. This CDR3 is CARGTSQNHNEQFF. The CDR3 nucleotides read TGTGCCAGAGGGACTAGTCAAAACCACAATGAGCAGTTCTTC.